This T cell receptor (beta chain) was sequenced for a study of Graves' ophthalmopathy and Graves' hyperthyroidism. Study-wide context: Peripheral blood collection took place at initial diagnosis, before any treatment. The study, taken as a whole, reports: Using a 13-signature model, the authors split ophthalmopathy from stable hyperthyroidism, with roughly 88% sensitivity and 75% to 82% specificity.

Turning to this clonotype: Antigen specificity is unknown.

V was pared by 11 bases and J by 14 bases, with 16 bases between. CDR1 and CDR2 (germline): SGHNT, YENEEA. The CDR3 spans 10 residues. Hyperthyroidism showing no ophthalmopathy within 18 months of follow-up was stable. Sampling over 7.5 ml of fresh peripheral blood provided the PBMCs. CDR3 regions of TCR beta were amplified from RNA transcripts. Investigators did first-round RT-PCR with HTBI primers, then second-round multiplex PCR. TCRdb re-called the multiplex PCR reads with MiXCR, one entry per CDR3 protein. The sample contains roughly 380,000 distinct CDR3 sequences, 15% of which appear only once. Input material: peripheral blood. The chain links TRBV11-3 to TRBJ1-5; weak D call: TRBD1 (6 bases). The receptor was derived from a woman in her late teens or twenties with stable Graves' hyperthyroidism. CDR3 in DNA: TGTGCCGTCGTCGACAGGCCGGAGCATTTT. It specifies CAVVDRPEHF.